The clone carrying this TCR beta chain was seen many times. Its antigen is as yet unknown. CDR1 is SGHTA and CDR2 is FQGNSA in the germline V gene. V was cut by 2 bases and J by 5 bases, with 7 bases left in between. CDR3 length: 13 residues. These data are taken from a study of T cell repertoires in cytomegalovirus infection. Turning to the study itself: Public TCR beta signatures marked donors with CMV infection and the matching HLA.

TCRdb reprocessed the reads via MiXCR and lists one record per CDR3 protein. Among some 350,000 distinct CDR3 sequences listed, 15% to 20% were seen once. Whole-study findings and limits: The ex vivo response was dominated by HLA-C-restricted CMV-specific TCR beta clonotypes.

The V call is TRBV7-2, the J call TRBJ1-5; D remains unclear. The clonotype comes from a human donor in good health (CMV status not recorded). Some clones in this sample may be carry-over from other donors' samples. The specimen sequenced was PBMCs. Here the CDR3 reads CASSLWVDQPQHF. CDR3 nucleotides: TGTGCCAGCAGCTTATGGGTGGATCAGCCCCAGCATTTT.